What follows describes a single T cell receptor (beta chain). Its cognate antigen is unknown. This sample stems from a study of T cell repertoires in cytomegalovirus infection. Between the trimmed V and J ends, which lost 4 bases and 3 bases, there was a span of 15 bases. Germline V gene data show CDR1 as DFQATT and CDR2 as SNEGSKA (reference sequence). This CDR3 region has 14 residues. General observations from the study: Cumulative public TCR beta family frequency identified carriers of CMV plus the relevant HLA.

MiXCR, run by TCRdb on the reads, gives a single entry per CDR3 protein. The sample consists of about 310,000 distinct CDR3 sequences, 15% to 20% of them appearing once. The chain employs TRBV20-1 and TRBJ1-2; a possible D gene is TRBD1 (5 bases). Sequencing was performed on PBMCs. The sequence came from a human donor in good health (CMV status not recorded). Some clones in this sample may be carry-over from other donors' samples. CDR3: CSATGQGRDYGYTF. The CDR3 nucleotides read TGCAGTGCTACCGGTCAGGGTCGGGACTATGGCTACACCTTC.